These T cell receptor beta chains were read from a single sample in a study of cytomegalovirus exposure and HLA in healthy donors. Sequencing used immunoSEQ multiplex PCR; TCRdb keeps in-frame clones, though not all of them. There are about 79,000 clones in the sample, with approximately 4.2% held by the top ten. The sequenced sample was PBMCs. The receptor set was obtained from a man aged 30-40 years in good health and CMV-seronegative. The CDR3 runs from the conserved cysteine through the conserved F or W. The order of the fields is J gene, clone size, D gene, V gene, CDR3 protein, CDR3 DNA. The D gene is left open where the match is weak. A clone size is listed for some rows: how often the clone was seen (once, few, many), or a class if it is expanded.

>TRBJ2-7|.|TRBD2|TRBV27
CASSSLAGAVSEQYF
TGTGCCAGCAGTTCCCTAGCGGGAGCGGTTAGCGAGCAGTACTTC
>TRBJ1-1|.|.|TRBV5-4
CASSGGGPRGTEAFF
TGTGCCAGCAGCGGGGGGGGTCCCCGGGGAACTGAAGCTTTCTTT
>TRBJ1-2|.|TRBD1|TRBV7-3
CASSPEGRTGGPAFYGYTF
TGTGCCAGCAGCCCCGAGGGCAGGACAGGGGGCCCAGCGTTCTATGGCTACACCTTC
>TRBJ1-2|.|TRBD1|TRBV5-1
CASSSQGQGIGGYTF
TGCGCCAGCAGCTCACAAGGACAGGGAATCGGTGGCTACACCTTC
>TRBJ2-2|.|.|TRBV5-1
CASSSSGDGTGELFF
TGCGCCAGCAGCAGTTCAGGGGATGGCACCGGGGAGCTGTTTTTT
>TRBJ1-3|.|.|TRBV7-2
CASSLRGTGNTIYF
TGTGCCAGCAGCTTACGAGGGACTGGAAACACCATATATTTT
>TRBJ2-3|.|TRBD1|TRBV6-4
CASSSRDRATDTQYF
TGTGCCAGCAGTAGCCGGGACAGAGCCACAGATACGCAGTATTTT
>TRBJ1-2|.|TRBD1|TRBV19
CASSPDRGRSYGYTF
TGTGCCAGTAGTCCTGACAGGGGGCGAAGCTATGGCTACACCTTC
>TRBJ2-2|.|.|TRBV7-3
CASSLRGENTGELFF
TGTGCCAGCAGCTTAAGGGGGGAGAACACCGGGGAGCTGTTTTTT
>TRBJ2-1|.|.|TRBV6-1
CASTLSSYNEQFF
TGTGCCAGCACGTTGAGCTCCTACAATGAGCAGTTCTTC
>TRBJ2-5|.|.|TRBV18
CASSPLLEETQYF
TGTGCCAGCTCACCACTCCTAGAAGAGACCCAGTACTTC
>TRBJ2-7|medium-sized|TRBD2|TRBV19
CASSIGLAGHEQYF
TGTGCCAGTAGTATCGGGCTAGCGGGACACGAGCAGTACTTC
>TRBJ2-7|.|.|TRBV11-3
CASSITPRQEQYF
TGTGCCAGCAGCATAACCCCCCGTCAGGAGCAGTACTTC
>TRBJ2-2|.|.|TRBV11-2
CASTSSTFGGDTGELFF
TGTGCCAGCACTTCCTCAACCTTCGGGGGAGACACCGGGGAGCTGTTTTTT
>TRBJ1-2|.|TRBD1|TRBV27
CASSTSKFYTGDGYTF
TGTGCCAGCAGTACCTCCAAATTCTACACAGGGGATGGCTACACCTTC
>TRBJ2-1|.|TRBD2|TRBV5-1
CASSWGLAETANEQFF
TGCGCCAGCAGTTGGGGACTAGCGGAGACCGCCAATGAGCAGTTCTTC
>TRBJ2-5|.|.|TRBV19
CASSIPRESEETQYF
TGTGCCAGTAGTATTCCCCGCGAGTCGGAAGAGACCCAGTACTTC
>TRBJ2-6|.|.|TRBV6-1
CATPTFRGGANVLTF
TGCGCCACCCCGACCTTCAGGGGTGGGGCCAACGTCCTGACTTTC
>TRBJ2-3|.|TRBD2|TRBV5-1
CASSFAGGGTDTQYF
TGCGCCAGCAGCTTTGCGGGGGGGGGCACAGATACGCAGTATTTT
>TRBJ1-6|.|TRBD1|TRBV7-6
CASSLQGQGTNSPLHF
TGTGCCAGCAGCCTTCAGGGACAGGGGACAAATTCACCCCTCCACTTT
>TRBJ2-1|.|TRBD2|TRBV27
CASSSSGTSGNEQFF
TGTGCCAGCAGTTCATCCGGGACTAGCGGCAATGAGCAGTTCTTC
>TRBJ2-3|.|.|TRBV4-3
CASSQQGLTDTQYF
TGCGCCAGCAGCCAACAGGGTCTGACAGATACGCAGTATTTT
>TRBJ1-1|.|.|TRBV19
CASSLGPLNTEAFF
TGTGCCAGTAGTCTGGGCCCCCTGAACACTGAAGCTTTCTTT
>TRBJ2-3|.|.|TRBV4-3
CASSQGQHNTQYF
TGCGCCAGCAGCCAAGGACAGCATAATACGCAGTATTTT
>TRBJ2-7|.|.|TRBV7-6
CASSSPQGSYEQYF
TGTGCCAGCAGCTCTCCACAGGGATCCTACGAGCAGTACTTC
>TRBJ1-2|.|TRBD1|TRBV5-1
CASTSTGSAFSGYTF
TGCGCCAGCACTTCGACAGGGAGTGCTTTTAGTGGCTACACCTTC
>TRBJ2-7|.|.|TRBV5-4
CASSPLDSYEQYF
TGTGCCAGCAGCCCTCTAGACTCCTACGAGCAGTACTTC
>TRBJ2-7|.|.|TRBV21-1
CASSPRTGGPYEQYF
TGTGCCAGCAGCCCCAGGACAGGGGGCCCCTACGAGCAGTACTTC
>TRBJ2-7|.|TRBD1|TRBV28
CASRPTGTGRYEQYF
TGTGCCAGCAGACCGACCGGGACAGGGCGGTACGAGCAGTACTTC
>TRBJ2-3|.|.|TRBV9
CASSARISSTDTQYF
TGTGCCAGCAGCGCGCGGATTTCTAGCACAGATACGCAGTATTTT
>TRBJ2-3|.|TRBD1|TRBV5-1
CASLQGEPTDTQYF
TGCGCCAGCCTACAGGGGGAGCCCACAGATACGCAGTATTTT
>TRBJ2-2|.|.|TRBV7-9
CASSPRGPGAGELFF
TGTGCCAGCAGCCCCCGAGGGCCGGGCGCCGGGGAGCTGTTTTTT
>TRBJ2-7|.|TRBD2|TRBV13
CASSGGGIYEQYF
TGTGCCAGCAGCGGGGGGGGAATATACGAGCAGTACTTC
>TRBJ1-6|.|.|TRBV25-1
CASRKDPPGGYNSPLHF
TGTGCCAGCAGGAAAGACCCTCCGGGGGGCTATAATTCACCCCTCCACTTT
>TRBJ2-7|.|TRBD1|TRBV6-4
CASSPTGDGPYEQYF
TGTGCCAGCAGCCCGACAGGGGATGGCCCCTACGAGCAGTACTTC
>TRBJ2-5|.|.|TRBV5-1
CASSLAVGGQETQYF
TGCGCCAGCAGCTTGGCCGTAGGAGGCCAAGAGACCCAGTACTTC
>TRBJ1-1|.|TRBD1|TRBV30
CAWDRDNTEAFF
TGTGCCTGGGACAGGGACAACACTGAAGCTTTCTTT
>TRBJ2-7|.|TRBD2|TRBV5-1
CASSLTSVNEQYF
TGCGCCAGCAGCTTGACTAGCGTAAACGAGCAGTACTTC
>TRBJ2-5|.|TRBD1|TRBV7-9
CASSPNRGHQETQYF
TGTGCCAGCAGCCCCAACAGGGGGCATCAAGAGACCCAGTACTTC
>TRBJ1-1|.|.|TRBV6-5
CASNMGGTTEAFF
TGTGCCAGCAACATGGGGGGTACGACTGAAGCTTTCTTT
>TRBJ2-2|.|TRBD1|TRBV7-8
CASSRQGVAGELFF
TGTGCCAGCAGCCGACAGGGAGTCGCCGGGGAGCTGTTTTTT
>TRBJ2-7|.|.|TRBV18
CASSPTGIAYEQYF
TGTGCCAGCTCACCGACAGGTATAGCCTACGAGCAGTACTTC
>TRBJ2-4|.|.|TRBV28
CASSGGGRNIQYF
TGTGCCAGCAGTGGTGGAGGGAGAAACATTCAGTACTTC
>TRBJ1-2|.|TRBD1|TRBV5-4
CASRSHRGAVYGYTF
TGTGCCAGCAGATCACACAGGGGGGCGGTCTATGGCTACACCTTC
>TRBJ1-1|.|TRBD1|TRBV7-6
CASSRGQGKNTEAFF
TGTGCCAGCAGCAGGGGACAGGGGAAGAACACTGAAGCTTTCTTT
>TRBJ2-1|.|.|TRBV9
CASSPRWRSDNEQFF
TGTGCCAGCAGCCCCCGGTGGAGGTCCGACAATGAGCAGTTCTTC
>TRBJ1-1|.|.|TRBV19
CASSVDRRNTEAFF
TGTGCCAGTAGTGTTGACAGGAGGAACACTGAAGCTTTCTTT
>TRBJ2-1|.|TRBD2|TRBV29-1
CSVEGLAGVSSYNEQFF
TGCAGCGTTGAAGGGCTAGCGGGGGTTAGCTCCTACAATGAGCAGTTCTTC
>TRBJ1-4|.|.|TRBV5-6
CASMRKTLFF
TGTGCCAGCATGCGAAAAACGCTGTTTTTT
>TRBJ2-5|.|.|TRBV6-6
CASSGRGAGPQETQYF
TGTGCCAGCAGTGGGCGAGGGGCGGGGCCCCAAGAGACCCAGTACTTC
>TRBJ2-4|.|.|TRBV19
CASSQTGPGAKNIQYF
TGTGCCAGTAGCCAAACAGGTCCGGGTGCCAAAAACATTCAGTACTTC
>TRBJ2-7|.|TRBD1|TRBV11-3
CASSRGTGLPYEQYF
TGTGCCAGCAGTCGAGGGACAGGCCTACCCTACGAGCAGTACTTC
>TRBJ2-3|.|.|TRBV5-1
CASSLTGYTDTQYF
TGCGCCAGCAGCTTGACGGGATACACAGATACGCAGTATTTT
>TRBJ2-5|.|.|TRBV5-1
CASSLVSGGGETQYF
TGCGCCAGCAGCTTGGTATCCGGGGGTGGGGAGACCCAGTACTTC
>TRBJ1-6|.|.|TRBV11-2
CASSFVRSRSPLHF
TGTGCCAGCAGCTTTGTACGGAGTCGGTCACCCCTCCACTTT
>TRBJ2-7|.|.|TRBV10-3
CATMDSAYEQYF
TGTGCCACCATGGACAGTGCCTACGAGCAGTACTTC
>TRBJ1-4|.|.|TRBV18
CASSPNYRANHEKLFF
TGTGCCAGCTCACCCAATTACAGGGCCAATCATGAAAAACTGTTTTTT
>TRBJ1-1|.|TRBD1|TRBV5-1
CASSVQGATNTEAFF
TGCGCCAGCAGCGTACAGGGGGCAACGAACACTGAAGCTTTCTTT
>TRBJ2-7|.|.|TRBV30
CAWSVYGRVPSYEQYF
TGTGCCTGGAGTGTGTATGGTCGAGTCCCCTCCTACGAGCAGTACTTC